These T cell receptor beta chains were read from a single sample in a study of T cell changes during pregnancy in multiple sclerosis. Sequenced by immunoSEQ multiplex PCR; TCRdb stores in-frame clones only, minus some. The table records some 37,000 clones, about 91% of them present only once. Here the sequenced sample was CD8+ T cells from peripheral blood mononuclear cells, taken after pregnancy. The source of these receptors is a female donor with multiple sclerosis, enrolled in a pregnancy study. CDR3s include the opening cysteine and the closing phenylalanine or tryptophan. D genes are given only for firm matches. The size entry is marked missing in some rows and otherwise reads once, few, many or a size class.

D,J,size,V,CDR3,DNA
TRBD1,TRBJ2-5,.,TRBV7-9,CASSFPRGLEETQYF,TGTGCCAGCAGCTTTCCCAGGGGGCTGGAAGAGACCCAGTACTTC
.,TRBJ1-1,.,TRBV30,CASLTVENTEAFF,TGTGCCTCTCTCACAGTGGAGAACACTGAAGCTTTCTTT
TRBD1,TRBJ2-7,.,TRBV5-6,CASSVRDRKEQYF,TGTGCCAGCAGCGTACGGGACAGGAAAGAGCAGTACTTC
TRBD1,TRBJ2-2,once,TRBV6-6,CASPGQDLGTGELFF,TGTGCCAGCCCCGGACAGGACCTGGGCACCGGGGAGCTGTTTTTT
TRBD1,TRBJ2-2,medium-sized,TRBV6-4,CASSDRGHTGELFF,TGTGCCAGCAGTGACAGGGGGCACACCGGGGAGCTGTTTTTT
TRBD1,TRBJ2-2,.,TRBV7-9,CASSLGQGDTGELFF,TGTGCCAGCAGCTTAGGGCAGGGGGACACCGGGGAGCTGTTTTTT
.,TRBJ1-1,.,TRBV7-2,CASSQFGQPQNTEAFF,TGTGCCAGCAGCCAATTTGGACAGCCCCAAAACACTGAAGCTTTCTTT
.,TRBJ1-1,.,TRBV9,CASSVGDRSVNTEAFF,TGTGCCAGCAGCGTCGGAGACAGAAGTGTGAACACTGAAGCTTTCTTT
TRBD2,TRBJ2-3,.,TRBV7-9,CASSQGTSGTDTQYF,TGTGCCAGCAGCCAAGGGACTAGCGGAACAGATACGCAGTATTTT
.,TRBJ2-2,.,TRBV7-6,CASSLESGYRGTGELFF,TGTGCCAGCAGCTTAGAAAGCGGGTACCGAGGGACCGGGGAGCTGTTTTTT
.,TRBJ1-2,.,TRBV29-1,CSVAGGAPYGYTF,TGCAGCGTGGCTGGCGGGGCACCCTATGGCTACACCTTC
.,TRBJ2-7,.,TRBV27,CAGSFNPQYEQYF,TGTGCCGGCAGTTTTAACCCCCAGTACGAGCAGTACTTC
TRBD2,TRBJ2-5,.,TRBV6-5,CATSHRGGLQETQYF,TGTGCCACCTCCCACCGGGGGGGCCTTCAAGAGACCCAGTACTTC
.,TRBJ2-7,.,TRBV27,CASSSQTHSYEQYF,TGTGCCAGCAGTTCCCAGACACACTCCTACGAGCAGTACTTC
.,TRBJ2-4,.,TRBV6-6,CASSFGQLLAKNIQYF,TGTGCCAGCAGTTTCGGACAGCTACTAGCCAAAAACATTCAGTACTTC
.,TRBJ2-7,once,TRBV27,CASSPLPQGAYEQYF,TGTGCCAGCAGTCCACTCCCGCAGGGCGCCTACGAGCAGTACTTC
.,TRBJ1-4,.,TRBV2,CASRNWLQGEKLFF,TGTGCCAGCAGGAATTGGCTGCAGGGTGAAAAACTGTTTTTT
.,TRBJ1-3,.,TRBV6-5,CASSTSLSSGNTIYF,TGTGCCAGCAGTACCTCACTGAGCTCTGGAAACACCATATATTTT
TRBD2,TRBJ2-7,.,TRBV7-9,CASSPALGTSGSFHYEQYF,TGTGCCAGCAGCCCGGCACTGGGGACTAGCGGGAGTTTTCACTACGAGCAGTACTTC
TRBD2,TRBJ2-1,.,TRBV29-1,CSVEASGRGYNEQFF,TGCAGCGTTGAAGCGTCCGGGAGGGGGTACAATGAGCAGTTCTTC
TRBD2,TRBJ2-1,.,TRBV9,CASSGRTSGINEQFF,TGTGCCAGCAGCGGTAGGACTAGCGGAATCAATGAGCAGTTCTTC
.,TRBJ1-2,.,TRBV6-1,CASSDRRLVTMSYTF,TGTGCCAGCAGTGATAGGCGGCTGGTAACTATGAGCTACACCTTC
TRBD2,TRBJ2-1,.,TRBV7-9,CASSFPLAGVYGDYNEQFF,TGTGCCAGCAGCTTCCCCCTAGCGGGAGTTTACGGTGACTACAATGAGCAGTTCTTC
.,TRBJ1-2,.,TRBV7-9,CASSLGGNGYTF,TGTGCCAGCAGCTTGGGGGGAAATGGCTACACCTTC
TRBD2,TRBJ2-2,.,TRBV27,CASSFFASGVGELFF,TGTGCCAGCAGTTTCTTTGCCAGCGGGGTCGGGGAGCTGTTTTTT
TRBD1,TRBJ1-2,once,TRBV30,CAWLQGQPLGDGYTF,TGTGCCTGGCTACAGGGACAGCCATTAGGGGATGGCTACACCTTC
TRBD2,TRBJ2-2,.,TRBV9,CASSGSGGNTGELFF,TGTGCCAGCAGCGGTAGCGGGGGGAACACCGGGGAGCTGTTTTTT
.,TRBJ1-1,.,TRBV1,CTSSQASTSGNTEAFF,TGCACCAGCAGCCAAGCTTCTACCAGCGGGAACACTGAAGCTTTCTTT
.,TRBJ1-3,.,TRBV7-2,CASSYDGNSGNTIYF,TGTGCCAGCAGCTATGACGGGAACTCTGGAAACACCATATATTTT
TRBD1,TRBJ2-1,.,TRBV15,CATSRDEGAPRGQFF,TGTGCCACCAGCAGAGACGAGGGGGCACCAAGAGGGCAGTTCTTC
TRBD1,TRBJ2-7,.,TRBV11-2,CASSFGQGYEQYF,TGTGCCAGCAGCTTCGGACAGGGCTACGAGCAGTACTTC
.,TRBJ1-2,.,TRBV6-1,CASSDGWTIDGYTF,TGTGCCAGCAGTGACGGTTGGACAATTGATGGCTACACCTTC
TRBD2,TRBJ2-1,.,TRBV9,CASSVGHRAGTSGRNEQFF,TGTGCCAGCAGCGTCGGTCACAGAGCCGGGACTAGCGGGAGGAATGAGCAGTTCTTC
TRBD2,TRBJ2-2,.,TRBV14,CASSQDLGLAPGELFF,TGTGCCAGCAGCCAAGATTTGGGACTAGCCCCCGGGGAGCTGTTTTTT
TRBD1,TRBJ1-2,once,TRBV28,CASSSPSDREKHGYTF,TGTGCCAGCAGTTCCCCATCGGACAGGGAGAAGCATGGCTACACCTTC
.,TRBJ1-2,.,TRBV6-5,CASSYSKRTGDYGYTF,TGTGCCAGCAGTTACTCGAAGAGGACGGGGGACTATGGCTACACCTTC
.,TRBJ2-2,.,TRBV10-2,CASIPGADGELFF,TGCGCCAGCATACCAGGGGCGGACGGGGAGCTGTTTTTT
.,TRBJ1-5,.,TRBV19,CASSMSSNQPQHF,TGTGCCAGTAGTATGTCATCCAATCAGCCCCAGCATTTT
.,TRBJ1-4,once,TRBV7-6,CASSLGGGWGSANEKLFF,TGTGCCAGCAGCTTAGGAGGGGGATGGGGGTCGGCTAATGAAAAACTGTTTTTT
.,TRBJ2-2,.,TRBV4-1,CASSPGFGVHTGELFF,TGCGCCAGCAGCCCCGGTTTCGGGGTTCACACCGGGGAGCTGTTTTTT
TRBD1,TRBJ1-1,.,TRBV6-1,CASRDVPGTGTEAFF,TGTGCCAGCAGAGACGTTCCCGGGACAGGGACTGAAGCTTTCTTT
TRBD1,TRBJ1-2,.,TRBV27,CASSPQGNYGYTF,TGTGCCAGCAGTCCACAGGGGAACTATGGCTACACCTTC
.,TRBJ1-6,.,TRBV27,CASSWRKPYNSPLHF,TGTGCCAGCAGTTGGCGGAAGCCCTATAATTCACCCCTCCACTTT
.,TRBJ2-7,few,TRBV2,CASSEATGPYEQYF,TGTGCCAGCAGTGAAGCAACAGGGCCCTACGAGCAGTACTTC